These 23 T cell receptor beta chains came from one sample sequenced in a study of T cell repertoires in cytomegalovirus infection (dated by TCRdb to between 2019 and 2020). Their cognate antigens are unknown. The instrument was an Illumina HiSeq 1500. TCRdb itself trimmed the public reads at Q25 with fastp, ran MiXCR and retained productive beta chains. Each entry is one CDR3 protein sequence, shown with its most common DNA and genes. This sample lists about 130,000 distinct CDR3 sequences; roughly a quarter were detected once. Of the sample, about a third is held by the ten largest clones. Specimen: PBMCs, sequenced either directly or after in vitro stimulation (not recorded which). Every receptor here comes from a human donor in good health (CMV status not recorded). Some clones in this sample may be carry-over from other donors' samples.

The V call is TRBV27, the J call TRBJ2-1; 9 bases fit TRBD2. Looked up from germline, CDR1 is MNHEY and CDR2 is SMNVEV (reference sequence). V lost 3 bases and J lost 2; bases outside the gene matches: 5. This CDR3 has 16 amino acids. The CDR3 protein is CASSFIAGAPYNEQFF. As DNA, the CDR3 is TGTGCCAGCAGTTTCATAGCGGGAGCCCCCTACAATGAGCAGTTCTTC.

Here the CDR3 DNA reads TGTGCCAGCAGCATAACAGGGACGGAGTACTTC. Translation: CASSITGTEYF. This sequence joins TRBV7-6 and TRBJ2-7; possible D gene TRBD1, 6 bases. Trimming pared 5 bases from V and 11 bases from J, leaving 13 bases between. The CDR3 runs to 11 residues. From germline, CDR1 is SGHVS and CDR2 FNYEAQ.

This clonotype has a count of ten or more. The CDR3 reads CASGLAQQERMLAGVYHSYNEQFF. CDR3 nucleotide sequence: TGTGCTAGTGGTTTGGCCCAACAGGAAAGGATGCTAGCGGGAGTTTATCATTCCTACAATGAGCAGTTCTTC. The J gene is TRBJ2-1, the V gene TRBV12-5; 10 positions agree with TRBD2. Germline CDR1 reads LGHNT; CDR2 reads FRNRAP. V was clipped by 1 base and J by 1 base; unmatched bases: 25. This CDR3 comprises 24 residues.

The chain employs TRBV27 and TRBJ2-2, with D perhaps being TRBD1 or TRBD2 (6 bases each). This CDR3 region has 15 residues. The V and J ends lost 2 bases and 4 bases respectively, with 11 bases between them. Per germline, CDR1 MNHEY and CDR2 SMNVEV (reference sequence). CDR3 bases: TGTGCCAGCAGTTTAGGCAGGGGACTCACCGGGGAGCTGTTTTTT. Its protein product is CASSLGRGLTGELFF.

This clonotype occurred many times. CDR3 coding DNA: TGTGCCAGCAGTTCTCCCGGGGGGCACGAGCAGTACTTC. Protein: CASSSPGGHEQYF. V and J are TRBV7-2 and TRBJ2-7; D might be TRBD2 (7 bases). The germline V and J ends were trimmed by 6 bases and 5 bases, with 14 bases remaining between them. CDR3 size: 13 residues. Germline CDR1 reads SGHTA; CDR2 reads FQGNSA.

This clonotype showed up many times. V and J are TRBV11-2 and TRBJ1-3; D is undetermined. CDR3 length equals 15 residues. The V and J ends lost 3 bases and 2 bases respectively, with 11 bases between them. Germline V gene lookup returns CDR1 SGHAT and CDR2 FQNNGV. The CDR3 reads CASSFGPTPGNTIYF. In DNA, the CDR3 is TGTGCCAGCAGCTTCGGACCGACGCCTGGAAACACCATATATTTT. Supplemented by reference TRBV11-2 and TRBJ1-3, the full variable domain reads EAGVAQSPRYKIIEKRQSVAFWCNPISGHATLYWYQQILGQGPKLLIQFQNNGVVDDSQLPKDRFSAERLKGVDSTLKIQPAKLEDSAVYLCASSFGPTPGNTIYFGEGSWLTVV.

This clonotype was detected many times. This sequence joins TRBV7-8 and TRBJ2-7; D might be TRBD2 (7 bases). Germline V gene data show CDR1 as SGHVS and CDR2 as FQNEAQ. V lost 4 bases and J 3 bases, leaving 16 bases between the germline ends. CDR3 size: 15 residues. The CDR3 region is CASSYGGLAGYEQYV. CDR3 nucleotides: TGTGCCAGCAGCTACGGGGGCTTAGCGGGCTACGAGCAGTACGTC.

This clonotype was picked up many times. This rearrangement joins TRBV19 to TRBJ1-2; 9 positions match TRBD1. V lost 4 bases and J lost 8; bases outside the gene matches: 11. The CDR3 runs 15 residues. The V gene's germline CDR1 is LNHDA and CDR2 SQIVND (reference sequence). The CDR3 loop is CASSTLQGAVRGYTF. The DNA for the CDR3 is TGTGCCAGTAGTACCCTACAGGGGGCTGTGAGAGGCTACACCTTC.

This clonotype came up many times. The V and J genes are TRBV7-9 and TRBJ2-3, with a tentative D call TRBD2 (5 bases). Germline V gene data show CDR1 as SEHNR and CDR2 as FQNEAQ (reference sequence). The CDR3 length is 14 residues. V lost 3 bases and J lost 2, with 9 bases in between. The CDR3 DNA reads as TGTGCCAGCAGCTTGGAGGCGACCACAGATACGCAGTATTTT. It translates to CASSLEATTDTQYF.

Worth noting for this clonotype: A much larger clone sits a single nucleotide away, making a read error possible. V and J are TRBV7-9 and TRBJ2-3, with no clear D. The germline CDR1 and CDR2 sequences are SEHNR and FQNEAQ (reference sequence). This CDR3 has 15 residues. CDR3 amino acids: CASSPISQSTDMQYF. The CDR3 coding sequence is TGTGCCAGCAGCCCCATATCGCAGAGCACAGATATGCAGTATTTT. Full variable domain (outside the CDR3, taken from reference TRBV7-9 and TRBJ2-3): DTGVSQNPRHKITKRGQNVTFRCDPISEHNRLYWYRQTLGQGPEFLTYFQNEAQLEKSRLLSDRFSAERPKGSFSTLEIQRTEQGDSAMYLCASSPISQSTDMQYFGPGTRLTVL.

This chain links TRBV30 with TRBJ2-6, with 15 bases lining up with TRBD2. The CDR3 runs 18 residues. The V segment lost 3 bases and the J segment 2 bases; nucleotides outside the gene matches: 5. Germline assignment: CDR1 GTSNPN and CDR2 SVGIG (reference sequence). The CDR3 here is CAWRRTSGRATGANVLTF. In nucleotides, the CDR3 is TGTGCCTGGAGGAGGACTAGCGGGAGGGCCACTGGGGCCAACGTCCTGACTTTC. Filled out from reference TRBV30 and TRBJ2-6, the complete variable domain reads SQTIHQWPATLVQPVGSPLSLECTVEGTSNPNLYWYRQAAGRGLQLLFYSVGIGQISSEVPQNLSASRPQDRQFILSSKKLLLSDSGFYLCAWRRTSGRATGANVLTFGAGSRLTVL.

This sequence joins TRBV27 and TRBJ1-1; 7 nucleotides align to TRBD1. The CDR3 totals 15 residues. V lost 5 bases and J lost 0; bases outside the gene matches: 6. From germline, CDR1 is MNHEY and CDR2 SMNVEV (reference sequence). CDR3 nucleotide sequence: TGTGCCAGCAGTCCCCGGGACAGACTGAACACTGAAGCTTTCTTT. This sequence encodes CASSPRDRLNTEAFF.

The V call is TRBV24-1, the J call TRBJ1-4; D possibly corresponds to TRBD1 (6 bases). Germline V CDR1 and CDR2: KGHDR, SFDVKD. The CDR3 length is 15 residues. Between the trimmed V and J ends, which lost 2 bases and 7 bases, there was a span of 13 bases. CDR3: CATSDWYGGREKLFF. As DNA, the CDR3 is TGTGCCACCAGTGATTGGTATGGGGGGCGTGAAAAACTGTTTTTT.

This clonotype was detected ten times or more. V gene TRBV7-2 combines with J gene TRBJ1-1, with D unclear. Per germline, CDR1 SGHTA and CDR2 FQGNSA. Between the trimmed V and J ends, which lost 3 bases and 1 base, there was a span of 18 bases. This CDR3 comprises 17 residues. Written as DNA, the CDR3 is TGTGCCAGCAGCTTGTTTAATCGCCCTAACCGGAACACTGAAGCTTTCTTT. Translated: CASSLFNRPNRNTEAFF.

The chain has TRBV5-4 and TRBJ2-2; 8 bases are shared with TRBD2. Germline V CDR1 and CDR2: SGHNT, YYREEE (reference sequence). V was clipped by 4 bases and J by 1 base; unmatched bases: 3. This CDR3 comprises 15 residues. The CDR3 loop is CASSPGLENTGELFF. In DNA, the CDR3 is TGTGCCAGCAGCCCGGGACTAGAGAACACCGGGGAGCTGTTTTTT.

J is TRBJ2-1 and V is TRBV15, with D possibly matching TRBD1 (6 bases). Trimming removed 0 bases from V and 7 bases from J, with 13 bases in between. Germline V lookup: CDR1 LNHNV, CDR2 YYDKDF (reference sequence). There are 15 residues in the CDR3. CDR3: CATSRDRGTRNEQFF. CDR3 DNA: TGTGCCACCAGCAGAGATAGGGGGACCCGTAATGAGCAGTTCTTC.

The sample holds a few counts of this clonotype. The chain joins TRBV15 to TRBJ2-1, with 8 bases fitting TRBD2. The V gene end was trimmed by 3 bases and the J gene end by 0 bases; junction bases not matched to a gene: 7. The germline V gene has CDR1 LNHNV and CDR2 YYDKDF (reference sequence). CDR3 length equals 17 residues. CDR3: CATSSGRGGGSYNEQFF. The CDR3 nucleotides read TGTGCCACCAGCAGCGGCCGGGGGGGGGGCTCCTACAATGAGCAGTTCTTC.

This clonotype was detected a few times. The genes are TRBV6-1 and TRBJ2-1; D unresolved. Germline lookup yields CDR1 MNHNS and CDR2 SASEGT. The CDR3 is 13 amino acids. Trimming shortened V by 8 bases and J by 0 bases, and 8 bases separated the two germline ends. In DNA form, the CDR3 reads TGTGCCAGCGCCCCTAGCTCCTACAATGAGCAGTTCTTC. It is translated as CASAPSSYNEQFF.

This clonotype was seen at least ten times. The chain uses TRBV7-2 and TRBJ1-4; D not resolved. The germline V gene has CDR1 SGHTA and CDR2 FQGNSA. Trimming left V 2 bases short and J 6 bases short, with 10 bases between. This CDR3 has 14 residues. CDR3 sequence: CASSLQAGDEKLFF. The CDR3 region has the DNA TGTGCCAGCAGCTTACAGGCAGGAGATGAAAAACTGTTTTTT.

This clonotype has ten or more counts. The V and J genes are TRBV7-8 and TRBJ2-2, with D possibly being TRBD1 (5 bases). The germline V gene encodes CDR1 SGHVS and CDR2 FQNEAQ. V lost 5 bases and J 11 bases, leaving 21 bases between the germline ends. This CDR3 spans 15 amino acids. Written as DNA, the CDR3 is TGTGCCAGCAGCCCTAGGGGCGGACGACCTTTCGAGCTGTTTTTT. This sequence encodes CASSPRGGRPFELFF.

Points on this clonotype: A junction boundary mismatches the germline segment, possibly from a read error. The chain carries TRBV19 and TRBJ1-1, with a tentative D call TRBD1 (5 bases). This CDR3 is 15 amino acids long. Germline CDR1 reads LNHDA; CDR2 reads SQIVND (reference sequence). The CDR3 DNA sequence: TGTACCAGTAGTGTAAACAGGCACAGGAACACTGAAGCTTTCTTT. This gives the protein CTSSVNRHRNTEAFF.

This clonotype was detected once. The CDR3 region is CSARRTGGYGYTF. The CDR3 DNA is TGCAGTGCTAGAAGGACAGGCGGCTATGGCTACACCTTC. The V call is TRBV20-1, the J call TRBJ1-2; 7 positions agree with TRBD1. The CDR3 totals 13 residues. Germline CDR1 and CDR2: DFQATT and SNEGSKA (reference sequence). After removal of 2 bases from V and 4 bases from J, the junction contained 4 bases not matched to a gene.

This clonotype was counted a single time. The CDR3 here is CSAFGLRDAYNSPLHF. DNA of the CDR3: TGCAGTGCCTTCGGACTTCGGGACGCCTATAATTCACCCCTCCACTTT. The J gene is TRBJ1-6, the V gene TRBV20-1, with D perhaps TRBD1 (5 bases). The CDR3 runs 16 residues. The V end lost 6 bases, the J end lost 2 bases, and 17 bases lay between the germline ends. Germline CDR1 reads DFQATT; CDR2 reads SNEGSKA (reference sequence).